Shown below are 32 T cell receptor beta chains from a single sample sequenced in a study of OX40 agonist ivuxolimab in advanced cancers. Libraries were prepared by immunoSEQ multiplex PCR; TCRdb keeps only in-frame clonotypes and omits some of them. This sample has tens of thousands of clones; roughly 80% occur once, and the top ten carry 4.4%. The sequencing here drew on CD4+ or CD8+ T cells sorted from blood, taken in a trial of the OX40 agonist ivuxolimab. The source is an adult with an advanced solid tumor such as melanoma, head and neck, liver or kidney cancer.

This sequence joins TRBV7-9 and TRBJ1-2; D is ambiguous. Germline V gives CDR1 SEHNR, CDR2 FQNEAQ (reference sequence). This CDR3 has 12 amino acids. The V gene lost 1 base and the J gene lost 6 bases, with 6 bases spanning the gap. CDR3 in amino acids: CASSLEVDGYTF. CDR3 DNA sequence: TGTGCCAGCAGCTTAGAGGTGGATGGCTACACCTTC.

Remarks on this clone: Compared with germline, one end of the junction differs, possibly owing to a read error. J is TRBJ2-4 and V is TRBV5-1; tentatively, D is TRBD1 or TRBD2 (6 bases each). Looked up from germline, CDR1 is SGHRS and CDR2 is YFSETQ. The CDR3 spans 12 residues. As DNA, the CDR3 is TGCGCCAGCAGCTTTTCGGGGGCAGCATTAGACTTC. Its translation is CASSFSGAALDF.

This clone has only one observation. The chain joins TRBV6-6 to TRBJ2-7; D possibly uses TRBD1 or TRBD2 (5 bases each). The germline V and J ends were trimmed by 6 bases and 0 bases, with 12 bases remaining between them. The CDR3 sequence is 14 residues long. Germline V CDR1 and CDR2: MNHNY, SVGAGI (reference sequence). CDR3 protein: CASRIRGPSYEQYF. The CDR3, as DNA: TGTGCCAGCAGGATTCGGGGCCCCTCCTACGAGCAGTACTTC.

The chain recombines TRBV7-9 with TRBJ2-3; D is possibly TRBD2 (7 bases). The germline V gene encodes CDR1 SEHNR and CDR2 FQNEAQ (reference sequence). The V and J ends lost 4 bases and 3 bases respectively, with 14 bases between them. The CDR3 sequence is 15 residues long. In nucleotides, the CDR3 is TGTGCCAGCAGCTCACCCGGGGGGCGGACAGATACGCAGTATTTT. Its protein is CASSSPGGRTDTQYF. Combining the CDR3 with reference TRBV7-9 and TRBJ2-3 gives the whole variable domain DTGVSQNPRHKITKRGQNVTFRCDPISEHNRLYWYRQTLGQGPEFLTYFQNEAQLEKSRLLSDRFSAERPKGSFSTLEIQRTEQGDSAMYLCASSSPGGRTDTQYFGPGTRLTVL.

CDR3 loop: CASSYSSGSGGPPLHF. The CDR3 nucleotides read TGTGCCAGCAGTTACTCGTCGGGCAGTGGGGGGCCACCCCTCCACTTT. This chain uses TRBV6-5 with TRBJ1-6, with D perhaps matching TRBD1 (6 bases). Germline CDR1 and CDR2: MNHEY and SVGAGI. This CDR3 has 16 amino acids. V lost 0 bases to trimming and J lost 11 bases, with 17 bases between them.

V usage is TRBV9 and J usage is TRBJ2-7, with a possible D match to TRBD1 (5 bases). Germline CDR1 and CDR2: SGDLS and YYNGEE. V shed 0 bases and J shed 2 bases, with 9 bases lying between them. The CDR3 extends over 14 amino acids. The CDR3 DNA reads as TGTGCCAGCAGCGTAGGGACAAACACCTACGAGCAGTACTTC. It specifies CASSVGTNTYEQYF.

The V and J genes are TRBV5-6 and TRBJ1-1; possible D gene TRBD1, 6 bases. CDR1 SGHDT and CDR2 YYEEEE come from the germline V gene. Trimming pared 2 bases from V and 5 bases from J, leaving 10 bases between. This CDR3 region has 13 residues. The CDR3 spells CASSLTGFTEAFF. The DNA for the CDR3 is TGTGCCAGCAGCTTAACAGGGTTTACTGAAGCTTTCTTT.

This clone is a singleton in its sample. The genes are TRBV6-4 and TRBJ1-2; 7 bases agree with TRBD1. V lost 5 bases to trimming and J lost 4 bases; unmatched junction nucleotides: 10. Germline V gives CDR1 MRHNA, CDR2 SNTAGT. The CDR3 is 15 residues long. The CDR3 protein is CASSRTGDLSYGYTF. For the CDR3, the DNA is TGTGCCAGCAGTCGTACAGGGGACCTATCCTATGGCTACACCTTC.

The rearrangement joins TRBV2 to TRBJ2-2; tentatively, D is TRBD2 (5 bases). CDR3 length: 14 residues. The germline V gene encodes CDR1 SNHLY and CDR2 FYNNEI. Trimming cost V 0 bases and J 7 bases, with 9 bases left between them. The CDR3 DNA sequence: TGTGCCAGCAGTGAAGCGCTCGAGGGCGGGGAGCTGTTTTTT. It is translated as CASSEALEGGELFF.

The chain links TRBV6-1 to TRBJ2-7; no firm D call. CDR3 length: 12 amino acids. Between the trimmed V and J ends, which lost 2 bases and 4 bases, there was a span of 6 bases. The V gene's germline CDR1 is MNHNS and CDR2 SASEGT. CDR3 loop: CASSETGYEQYF. The DNA for the CDR3 is TGTGCCAGCAGTGAAACGGGTTACGAGCAGTACTTC.

The chain has TRBV19 and TRBJ1-5, with TRBD1 as a possible D gene (6 bases). Germline-derived CDR1 and CDR2 are LNHDA and SQIVND (reference sequence). V lost 6 bases to trimming and J lost 5 bases, with 17 bases between them. CDR3 size: 15 residues. CDR3 DNA: TGTGCCAGTAGGCCCCTGAGGGGGGGCCATCAGCCCCAGCATTTT. Translation: CASRPLRGGHQPQHF.

This rearrangement joins TRBV6-5 to TRBJ2-7; no clear D gene. V was clipped by 7 bases and J by 4 bases, with 14 bases between them. Per the germline V gene, CDR1 is MNHEY and CDR2 is SVGAGI. This CDR3 region has 13 residues. CDR3 coding DNA: TGTGCCAGCACCCCCTATGGGCAGTACGAGCAGTACTTC. Protein product: CASTPYGQYEQYF.

The rearrangement links TRBV6-9 to TRBJ2-1; the match to TRBD2 covers 9 bases. The CDR3 spans 18 residues. Trimming at V came to 3 bases and at J to 0 bases, leaving 9 bases not matched to a gene. The germline CDR1 and CDR2 sequences are MNHGY and SVAAGI. The CDR3 loop reads CASSYGTSSLSSYNEQFF. CDR3 nucleotides: TGTGCCAGCAGTTACGGGACTAGCAGCCTCAGCTCCTACAATGAGCAGTTCTTC.

J is TRBJ2-4 and V is TRBV5-1, with D possibly TRBD2 on 5 matching bases. With 4 bases removed from V and 6 bases from J, the gap between germline ends came to 5 bases. CDR3 size: 11 residues. Germline CDR1 and CDR2: SGHRS and YFSETQ. The CDR3 reads CASSEGNIQYF. DNA of the CDR3: TGCGCCAGCAGCGAGGGAAACATTCAGTACTTC.

The chain recombines TRBV25-1 with TRBJ1-6; 7 nucleotides align to TRBD1. The CDR3 is 15 residues long. Trimming took 6 bases from V and 7 from J; bases not matched to a gene: 9. Per germline, CDR1 MGHDK and CDR2 SYGVNS. The CDR3 region is CASRLSRGQNSPLHF. The CDR3 DNA follows: TGTGCCAGCAGATTATCAAGGGGGCAAAATTCACCCCTCCACTTT.

The V call is TRBV19, the J call TRBJ1-3; 7 bases match TRBD1. The CDR3 covers 15 residues. J gave up 3 bases and V 3 bases, and 5 bases lay outside the gene matches. CDR1 and CDR2 from the germline V gene are LNHDA and SQIVND (reference sequence). The CDR3 reads CASSIGWTGGNTIYF. In nucleotides, the CDR3 is TGTGCCAGTAGTATCGGCTGGACAGGTGGAAACACCATATATTTT.

In this sample, this clone turned up a few times. The chain is built from TRBV2 and TRBJ2-3; perhaps TRBD1 as D (5 bases). CDR3 length: 15 residues. Trimming left V 3 bases short and J 0 bases short, with 10 bases between. Germline V gives CDR1 SNHLY, CDR2 FYNNEI. In DNA, the CDR3 is TGTGCCAGCAGTGACGGACACCTTAGCACAGATACGCAGTATTTT. Its protein is CASSDGHLSTDTQYF.

V is TRBV9 and J is TRBJ2-1; 10 bases are a match to TRBD2. Germline-derived CDR1 and CDR2 are SGDLS and YYNGEE. The CDR3 has 18 residues. Unmatched junction bases numbered 17, after V lost 4 bases and J lost 7 bases. CDR3 residues: CASSLKGSGTSVANEQFF. CDR3 bases: TGTGCCAGCAGCCTTAAGGGATCCGGGACTAGCGTCGCGAATGAGCAGTTCTTC.

This clone was picked up one time. The V and J genes are TRBV29-1 and TRBJ2-3; D is unclear. This CDR3 comprises 13 residues. The V gene lost 3 bases and the J gene lost 1 base, with 8 bases spanning the gap. Germline V gives CDR1 SQVTM, CDR2 ANQGSEA. The chain's CDR3 is CSVDSGGTDTQYF. The CDR3 bases are TGCAGCGTTGATTCCGGTGGCACAGATACGCAGTATTTT.

The rearrangement joins TRBV6-6 to TRBJ1-5; a weak D match, TRBD1 (6 bases). Per the germline V gene, CDR1 is MNHNY and CDR2 is SVGAGI (reference sequence). The CDR3 is made up of 14 amino acids. V dropped 2 bases and J dropped 4 bases, with 9 bases sitting between them. CDR3 residues: CASSYVDRNQPQHF. As DNA, the CDR3 is TGTGCCAGCAGTTACGTTGACAGGAATCAGCCCCAGCATTTT.

The V call is TRBV5-1, the J call TRBJ2-1; D might be TRBD1 (6 bases). With 3 bases removed from V and 4 bases from J, the gap between germline ends came to 17 bases. CDR1 SGHRS and CDR2 YFSETQ come from the germline V gene. The CDR3 has 16 amino acids. For the CDR3, the DNA is TGCGCCAGCAGCTCCCGGCAGGGACAAATGTACAATGAGCAGTTCTTC. Amino acids: CASSSRQGQMYNEQFF. Using reference TRBV5-1 and TRBJ2-1 for the parts outside the CDR3, the full variable domain is KAGVTQTPRYLIKTRGQQVTLSCSPISGHRSVSWYQQTPGQGLQFLFEYFSETQRNKGNFPGRFSGRQFSNSRSEMNVSTLELGDSALYLCASSSRQGQMYNEQFFGPGTRLTVL.

This clone turned up a few times. The chain couples TRBV7-2 to TRBJ2-5, with 11 nucleotides matching TRBD2. The CDR3 is 15 residues long. Per germline, CDR1 SGHTA and CDR2 FQGNSA. Trimming cost V 5 bases and J 5 bases; bases outside gene matches: 7. The CDR3: CASSQTSGGGETQYF. CDR3 sequence (DNA): TGTGCCAGCAGCCAAACTAGCGGGGGTGGGGAGACCCAGTACTTC.

This chain joins TRBV9 and TRBJ1-2; D call uncertain. Germline V gene sequence: CDR1 SGDLS, CDR2 YYNGEE. V lost 4 bases to trimming and J lost 5 bases, with 39 bases between them. This CDR3 is built from 22 residues. The CDR3 coding sequence is TGTGCCAGCAGCCCCCACCCACCCACCCCCAGCCGGAGGAGGGATCTCGGGTATGGCTACACCTTC. It encodes CASSPHPPTPSRRRDLGYGYTF.

This chain joins TRBV9 and TRBJ1-5, with 7 bases identical to TRBD1. Trimming removed 0 bases from V and 8 bases from J; junction bases left unmatched: 11. The CDR3 consists of 16 residues. Germline lookup yields CDR1 SGDLS and CDR2 YYNGEE. The DNA for the CDR3 is TGTGCCAGCAGCGTAGAACCGGGGACAGTTCAGGAGCCCCAGCATTTT. Translated: CASSVEPGTVQEPQHF. Full variable domain (outside the CDR3, taken from reference TRBV9 and TRBJ1-5): DSGVTQTPKHLITATGQRVTLRCSPRSGDLSVYWYQQSLDQGLQFLIQYYNGEERAKGNILERFSAQQFPDLHSELNLSSLELGDSALYFCASSVEPGTVQEPQHFGDGTRLSIL.

This clone was seen just once. V gene TRBV18 combines with J gene TRBJ1-4; 9 bases are shared with TRBD1. V shed 3 bases and J 5 bases; nucleotides not matched to a gene: 4. This CDR3 contains 15 residues. The germline gives CDR1 KGHSH, CDR2 LQKENI. The CDR3 bases are TGTGCCAGCTCACCCTTTGGGACAGGGAATGAAAAACTGTTTTTT. Translating gives CASSPFGTGNEKLFF.

This clone was counted a few times. The V and J genes are TRBV27 and TRBJ2-3; D gene unclear. Deletions cut 1 base from V and 3 bases from J, with 11 bases between. The germline gives CDR1 MNHEY, CDR2 SMNVEV (reference sequence). This CDR3 region has 15 residues. CDR3 sequence reads: CASSLLTLGTDTQYF. The CDR3 DNA reads as TGTGCCAGCAGTTTATTAACTTTGGGGACAGATACGCAGTATTTT.

The chain is built from TRBV6-5 and TRBJ1-2; 7 bases are a match to TRBD1. The CDR3 consists of 14 residues. The germline V gene encodes CDR1 MNHEY and CDR2 SVGAGI. V lost 3 bases and J lost 7; bases outside the gene matches: 8. CDR3 amino acids: CASSYSTGLSGYTF. The CDR3 DNA sequence: TGTGCCAGCAGTTATTCGACAGGGTTGAGTGGCTACACCTTC.

V gene TRBV18 combines with J gene TRBJ1-4; TRBD1 agrees at 9 bases. Germline loops: CDR1 KGHSH, CDR2 LQKENI. The junction had 9 bases not matched to a gene; V was cut back by 5 bases and J by 8 bases. The CDR3 length is 15 residues. CDR3 nucleotide sequence: TGTGCCAGCTCAGCGGTGACAGGGGGAGGAGAAAAACTGTTTTTT. Encoded protein: CASSAVTGGGEKLFF. Full variable domain (rest looked up from reference TRBV18 and TRBJ1-4): NAGVMQNPRHLVRRRGQEARLRCSPMKGHSHVYWYRQLPEEGLKFMVYLQKENIIDESGMPKERFSAEFPKEGPSILRIQQVVRGDSAAYFCASSAVTGGGEKLFFGSGTQLSVL.

V gene TRBV11-1 combines with J gene TRBJ2-7; D may match TRBD1 or TRBD2 (6 bases each). The V end was cut by 1 base, the J end by 5 bases, with 21 bases between. The CDR3 is 17 amino acids. CDR1 and CDR2 from the germline V gene are SGHAT and FQDESV (reference sequence). The chain's CDR3 is CASSLEGVILSGNEQYF. Here the CDR3 DNA reads TGTGCCAGCAGCTTAGAGGGGGTCATTCTTAGCGGCAACGAGCAGTACTTC.

V gene TRBV6-4 combines with J gene TRBJ1-2, with a weak D call TRBD1 (5 bases). Trimming took off 6 bases at V and 8 bases at J, with 25 bases between the two ends. CDR1 is MRHNA, CDR2 SNTAGT, per germline. This CDR3 is built from 16 residues. The CDR3 here is CASRPGDGKLLGGYTF. CDR3 bases: TGTGCCAGCAGACCGGGGGACGGTAAACTTCTCGGGGGCTACACCTTC.

The J gene is TRBJ1-1, the V gene TRBV5-6; a possible D gene is TRBD1 (5 bases). Trimming removed 1 base at V and 4 bases at J, with 17 bases between. CDR1 and CDR2 from the germline V gene are SGHDT and YYEEEE. The CDR3 has 16 amino acids. In DNA form, the CDR3 reads TGTGCCAGCAGCTTGTTGACGAGCAGGGCGGCCACTGAAGCTTTCTTT. As protein: CASSLLTSRAATEAFF.

The V call is TRBV10-3, the J call TRBJ1-4, with D possibly being TRBD1 (6 bases). CDR1 ENHRY and CDR2 SYGVKD come from the germline V gene. V was clipped by 11 bases and J by 8 bases, with 18 bases between them. This CDR3 spans 13 amino acids. The CDR3 bases are TGTGCCCCCCGGGGGCAGGGTGTCGAAAAACTGTTTTTT. This translates into CAPRGQGVEKLFF.